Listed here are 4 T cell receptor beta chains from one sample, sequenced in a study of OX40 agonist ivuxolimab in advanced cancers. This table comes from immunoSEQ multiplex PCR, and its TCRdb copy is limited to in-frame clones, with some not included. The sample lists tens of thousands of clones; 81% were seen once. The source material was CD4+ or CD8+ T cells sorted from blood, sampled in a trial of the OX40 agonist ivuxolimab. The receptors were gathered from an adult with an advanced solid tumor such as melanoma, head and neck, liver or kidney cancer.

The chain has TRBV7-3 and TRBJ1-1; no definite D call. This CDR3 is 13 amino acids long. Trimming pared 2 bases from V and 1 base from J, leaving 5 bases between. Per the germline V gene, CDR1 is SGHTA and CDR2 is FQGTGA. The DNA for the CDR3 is TGTGCCAGCAGCTTATTCGAGAACACTGAAGCTTTCTTT. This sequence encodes CASSLFENTEAFF.

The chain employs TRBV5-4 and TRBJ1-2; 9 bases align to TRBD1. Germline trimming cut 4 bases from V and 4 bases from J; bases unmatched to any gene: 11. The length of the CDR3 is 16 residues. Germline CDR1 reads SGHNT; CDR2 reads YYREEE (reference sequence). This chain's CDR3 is CASSPARGQGSYGYTF. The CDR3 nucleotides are TGTGCCAGCAGCCCAGCCCGGGGACAGGGTTCCTATGGCTACACCTTC.

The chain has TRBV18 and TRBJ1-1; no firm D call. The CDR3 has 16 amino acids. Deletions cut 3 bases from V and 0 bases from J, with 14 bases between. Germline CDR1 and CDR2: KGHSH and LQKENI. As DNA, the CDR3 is TGTGCCAGCTCACCTGAGACCGGCGAAGTGAACACTGAAGCTTTCTTT. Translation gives CASSPETGEVNTEAFF. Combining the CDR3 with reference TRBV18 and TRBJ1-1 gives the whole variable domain NAGVMQNPRHLVRRRGQEARLRCSPMKGHSHVYWYRQLPEEGLKFMVYLQKENIIDESGMPKERFSAEFPKEGPSILRIQQVVRGDSAAYFCASSPETGEVNTEAFFGQGTRLTVV.

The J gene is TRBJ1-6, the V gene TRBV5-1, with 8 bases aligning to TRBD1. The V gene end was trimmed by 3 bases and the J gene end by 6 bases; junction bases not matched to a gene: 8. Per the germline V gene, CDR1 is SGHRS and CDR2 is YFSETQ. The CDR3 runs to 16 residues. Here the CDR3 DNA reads TGCGCCAGCAGCTCCTCCCTCGGACAGGGTAATTCACCCCTCCACTTT. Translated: CASSSSLGQGNSPLHF.